The T cell receptor beta chain described here comes from a study of blood T cell repertoires in COVID-19. Overall study context: The United States, Italy and Spain were the sources of the acute and convalescent COVID-19 samples. PBMCs, B-cell-depleted T cells, or T cells were the source of the cDNA or gDNA that made up the material.

Source study methods: Reference gene primers were amplified, and this amplification served to estimate nucleated cell counts. The method was immunoSEQ multiplex PCR; TCRdb's version includes in-frame clones alone and lacks a portion of them. V and J calls and clone size come straight from that table; D and trimming were deduced from the DNA. Of around 130,000 clones listed, about 90% are singletons. The germline gives CDR1 KGHSH, CDR2 LQKENI. This CDR3 region has 14 residues. J gave up 1 base and V 6 bases, and 6 bases lay outside the gene matches. The sequenced sample was peripheral blood. The sequence derives from a man between 60 and 75 years old with active or convalescent COVID-19. The chain links TRBV18 to TRBJ2-7; 7 bases are a match to TRBD2. This CDR3 reads CASSQTSSSYEQYF. The DNA of the CDR3 is TGTGCCAGCTCGCAGACTAGCTCGTCCTACGAGCAGTACTTC.